The 21 T cell receptor beta chains reported below all come from one sample, sequenced in a study of control samples from healthy donors and cancer patients. The protocol was immunoSEQ multiplex PCR, while the TCRdb copy is restricted to in-frame clones and leaves out a portion. The sample has roughly 160,000 clones; roughly 94% are singletons. Sequenced: PBMCs. Receptors originate from a man aged 55 to 69 with colorectal cancer.

The V gene is TRBV11-2, the J gene TRBJ2-3, with unresolved D. The germline CDR1 and CDR2 sequences are SGHAT and FQNNGV. The CDR3 consists of 13 residues. V was clipped by 2 bases and J by 2 bases, with 5 bases between them. As DNA, the CDR3 is TGTGCCAGCAGCTTACCACTCACAGATACGCAGTATTTT. Its translation: CASSLPLTDTQYF.

This clone turned up a few times. This rearrangement joins TRBV13 to TRBJ2-3; 11 bases map to TRBD2. This CDR3 contains 16 residues. Per the germline V gene, CDR1 is PRHDT and CDR2 is FYEKMQ (reference sequence). J was trimmed by 4 bases and V by 4 bases; bases with no gene match: 7. DNA of the CDR3: TGTGCCAGCAGCTCACAACTAGCGGGGGATGCAGATACGCAGTATTTT. Protein sequence: CASSSQLAGDADTQYF. Using reference TRBV13 and TRBJ2-3 for the parts outside the CDR3, the full variable domain is AAGVIQSPRHLIKEKRETATLKCYPIPRHDTVYWYQQGPGQDPQFLISFYEKMQSDKGSIPDRFSAQQFSDYHSELNMSSLELGDSALYFCASSSQLAGDADTQYFGPGTRLTVL.

This clone turned up a few times. The chain combines TRBV6-4 with TRBJ1-3; tentative D call: TRBD1 (5 bases). The CDR3 sequence is 18 residues long. CDR1 MRHNA and CDR2 SNTAGT come from the germline V gene. V was clipped by 8 bases and J by 0 bases, with 23 bases between them. The CDR3 DNA sequence: TGTGCCAGCCCCTCACCCACCGGGACGGCTGGCTCTGGAAACACCATATATTTT. It translates to CASPSPTGTAGSGNTIYF.

The genes are TRBV27 and TRBJ2-7; 10 nucleotides agree with TRBD1. Germline CDR1 MNHEY, CDR2 SMNVEV (reference sequence). V shed 5 bases, J shed 0 bases, and the junction held 4 bases outside the gene matches. This CDR3 spans 15 amino acids. The chain's CDR3 is CASSLDRGSSYEQYF. The CDR3 nucleotides read TGTGCCAGCAGTCTGGACAGGGGGAGCTCCTACGAGCAGTACTTC.

This chain connects TRBV5-1 to TRBJ2-1, with 11 bases matching TRBD1. Germline CDR1 reads SGHRS; CDR2 reads YFSETQ. V dropped 4 bases and J dropped 4; count of bases not matched to a gene: 13. CDR3 length equals 18 residues. The CDR3 spells CASSLGTGGERLYNEQFF. The CDR3, as DNA: TGCGCCAGCAGCCTAGGGACAGGGGGTGAGAGGTTGTACAATGAGCAGTTCTTC. Variable domain in full (rest from reference TRBV5-1 and TRBJ2-1): KAGVTQTPRYLIKTRGQQVTLSCSPISGHRSVSWYQQTPGQGLQFLFEYFSETQRNKGNFPGRFSGRQFSNSRSEMNVSTLELGDSALYLCASSLGTGGERLYNEQFFGPGTRLTVL.

V is TRBV5-6 and J is TRBJ2-1; possibly TRBD1 for D (5 bases). This CDR3 has 14 residues. Germline V gives CDR1 SGHDT, CDR2 YYEEEE. With 5 bases removed from V and 0 bases from J, the gap between germline ends came to 9 bases. The CDR3 region has the DNA TGTGCCAGCAGTTCTAGGGGCTCCTACAATGAGCAGTTCTTC. This translates into CASSSRGSYNEQFF.

This chain connects TRBV9 to TRBJ2-2; D gene ambiguous. The CDR3 is made up of 14 amino acids. V shed 4 bases and J shed 8 bases, with 15 bases lying between them. Germline loops: CDR1 SGDLS, CDR2 YYNGEE. The CDR3 DNA follows: TGTGCCAGCAGCCCCTTTACAACTCTAGGGGAGCTGTTTTTT. It encodes CASSPFTTLGELFF.

Turning to this clone: The junction differs from germline at one of its ends, possibly a read error. The chain employs TRBV7-2 and TRBJ2-3; D may be TRBD1 or TRBD2 (5 bases each). CDR1 SGHTA and CDR2 FQGNSA come from the germline V gene. The CDR3 consists of 14 residues. DNA of the CDR3: TGTGCCGGCAGCCCTAGAGGGGTCACAGATACGCAGTATTTT. It translates to CAGSPRGVTDTQYF.

V is TRBV3-1 (or the pseudogene TRBV3-2) and J is TRBJ1-1; 8 nucleotides align to TRBD1. CDR3 length: 12 residues. J gave up 11 bases and V 1 base, and 3 bases lay outside the gene matches. Germline CDR1 LGHDT, CDR2 YNNKEL (reference sequence). The CDR3 DNA reads as TGTGCCAGCAGCCAAGGCAGGGGGCCTGCTTTCTTT. It is translated as CASSQGRGPAFF.

The chain combines TRBV30 with TRBJ1-6; TRBD1 agrees at 9 bases. J gave up 9 bases and V 3 bases, and 6 bases lay outside the gene matches. The CDR3 length is 14 residues. Germline CDR1 reads GTSNPN; CDR2 reads SVGIG (reference sequence). The CDR3 DNA sequence: TGTGCCTGGAGAGCGGGACAGGGTAGTTCACCCCTCCACTTT. Its protein is CAWRAGQGSSPLHF.

V and J are TRBV6-5 and TRBJ2-7; TRBD2 agrees at 7 bases. After removal of 11 bases from V and 0 bases from J, the junction contained 7 bases not matched to a gene. Germline V gene lookup returns CDR1 MNHEY and CDR2 SVGAGI. CDR3 length: 13 amino acids. Here the CDR3 DNA reads TGTGCCGTGGGGGGGTTGGCCTCCTACGAGCAGTACTTC. Its protein product is CAVGGLASYEQYF.

The rearrangement uses TRBV30 and TRBJ1-5; TRBD1 matches at 9 bases. Germline CDR1 GTSNPN, CDR2 SVGIG (reference sequence). This CDR3 contains 14 residues. Trimming removed 5 bases from V and 2 bases from J; junction bases left unmatched: 4. The CDR3 DNA reads TGTGCCTGGGGCCGGGACAGGGGCAATCAGCCCCAGCATTTT. Protein product: CAWGRDRGNQPQHF.

In regard to this clone: Distinct nucleotide sequences in the sample also encode this CDR3. The V gene is TRBV12-3 or TRBV12-4, the J gene TRBJ1-1; D is possibly TRBD1 (6 bases). The CDR3 is 13 residues long. Trimming stripped 6 bases from V and 1 base from J, with 9 bases between. The CDR3 nucleotides are TGTGCCAGCAGCTTGACAGGGAACACTGAAGCTTTCTTT. Residues: CASSLTGNTEAFF.

This clone was counted only a few times. The V and J genes are TRBV10-1 and TRBJ1-2; no clear D gene. CDR3 length: 13 amino acids. Germline CDR1 and CDR2: WNHNN and SYGVQD (reference sequence). V was clipped by 2 bases and J by 0 bases, with 4 bases between them. For the CDR3, the DNA is TGCGCCAGCAGTGAGGGGGCTAACTATGGCTACACCTTC. It codes for CASSEGANYGYTF.

V gene TRBV18 combines with J gene TRBJ2-3, with 7 positions matching TRBD2. The CDR3 consists of 14 residues. Germline V lookup: CDR1 KGHSH, CDR2 LQKENI. J was trimmed by 4 bases and V by 5 bases; bases with no gene match: 6. CDR3 in DNA: TGTGCCAGCTCATATGGCGGGGGATCAGATACGCAGTATTTT. Translating it yields CASSYGGGSDTQYF.

This clone came up a few times. The V gene is TRBV5-1, the J gene TRBJ1-2; 8 positions agree with TRBD1. CDR1 is SGHRS and CDR2 is YFSETQ in the germline V gene. The V segment lost 3 bases and the J segment 4 bases; nucleotides outside the gene matches: 11. The CDR3 is 16 amino acids. In DNA, the CDR3 is TGCGCCAGCAGCTCGACAGGGGACACACATCTCTATGGCTACACCTTC. Amino acids: CASSSTGDTHLYGYTF.

This rearrangement joins TRBV7-9 to TRBJ1-2, with D uncertain. The CDR3 has 13 amino acids. Trimming cost V 2 bases and J 4 bases, with 8 bases left between them. Germline V gives CDR1 SEHNR, CDR2 FQNEAQ (reference sequence). The CDR3 DNA sequence: TGTGCCAGCAGCTTACCGGGTGGCTATGGCTACACCTTC. Protein sequence: CASSLPGGYGYTF.

This chain joins TRBV3-1 (or the pseudogene TRBV3-2) and TRBJ2-3, with unresolved D. Looked up from germline, CDR1 is LGHDT and CDR2 is YNNKEL (reference sequence). This CDR3 spans 14 amino acids. V shed 1 base and J shed 4 bases, with 9 bases lying between them. This chain's CDR3 is CASSQVAGADTQYF. For the CDR3, the DNA is TGTGCCAGCAGCCAAGTGGCAGGAGCAGATACGCAGTATTTT.

As for this clone: Its ends do not fully match the called genes, so a read error is possible. V and J are TRBV19 and TRBJ2-2; D is uncertain. The V gene's germline CDR1 is LNHDA and CDR2 SQIVND (reference sequence). CDR3 length: 14 residues. The CDR3 region has the DNA TGTGCCAGTAGCTATTTGGGGAACATCGGGGAGCTGTTTTTT. Amino acids: CASSYLGNIGELFF.

J is TRBJ1-1 and V is TRBV7-2, with 8 bases that match TRBD1. Trimming cost V 5 bases and J 7 bases; bases outside gene matches: 15. The CDR3 has 16 amino acids. Germline CDR1 and CDR2: SGHTA and FQGNSA. The CDR3 DNA is TGTGCCAGCAGCCCCTCATCCGGGACAGGTATCAGTGAAGCTTTCTTT. This codes for CASSPSSGTGISEAFF. Full variable domain (missing parts from reference TRBV7-2 and TRBJ1-1): GAGVSQSPSNKVTEKGKDVELRCDPISGHTALYWYRQSLGQGLEFLIYFQGNSAPDKSGLPSDRFSAERTGGSVSTLTIQRTQQEDSAVYLCASSPSSGTGISEAFFGQGTRLTVV.

For this clone: The identical CDR3 is also encoded by other nucleotide sequences in the sample. The chain joins TRBV18 to TRBJ1-1; TRBD1 matches 8 bases. The germline CDR1 and CDR2 sequences are KGHSH and LQKENI. The J segment lost 5 bases and the V segment lost 3 bases, leaving 5 bases of the junction unmatched. The CDR3 has 14 residues. CDR3 protein: CASSPQGAGTEAFF. The CDR3 DNA follows: TGTGCCAGCTCACCGCAGGGGGCTGGGACTGAAGCTTTCTTT.